This T cell receptor beta chain emerged from a study of cytomegalovirus exposure and HLA in healthy donors. These donors, healthy bone marrow donors, were studied. Researchers ran the PCR with 60 Vbeta and 13 Jbeta primers. Repertoires were generated with immunoSEQ multiplex PCR, while TCRdb's copy carries only in-frame clones and drops some. The table has some 120,000 clones, around four fifths seen once; the top ten hold around 2.1%. Germline CDR1 is SGHTA and CDR2 is FQGNSA. The CDR3 sequence is 15 residues long. The J segment lost 8 bases and the V segment lost 0 bases, leaving 9 bases of the junction unmatched.

This chain connects TRBV7-2 to TRBJ1-2; 7 bases line up with TRBD1. Sequenced input: PBMCs. This clonotype was sampled from a middle-aged woman in good health and CMV-seropositive. CDR3 residues: CASSLAFRGLRGYTF. The CDR3 nucleotides are TGTGCCAGCAGCTTAGCGTTTAGGGGGCTACGAGGCTACACCTTC.